This T cell receptor (beta chain) was sequenced in a study of T-cell reconstitution after alpha-beta-depleted transplantation in children. In the case of this clonotype: No antigen is known for it.

Points from the study as a whole: There were some patients whose high TCRbeta diversity at day 60 came from surviving recipient T cells and thymic progenitors. Expanded clones from the graft, numbering several hundred, reportedly supplied alpha-beta T cells about two months after transplant. By one year post-transplant, T-cell counts and diversity largely arose from T cells that were newly produced.

Molecular barcoding with unique molecular identifiers was used for the TCRbeta library. TCRdb itself ran the PCR reads through MiXCR, one entry per CDR3 protein. The sample holds around 78,000 distinct CDR3 sequences, about 14% seen once. The TCR originated in a male patient aged 2 to 10 who had a stem cell transplant for acute lymphoblastic leukemia, so the T cells may come from the graft donor. The sample here was PBMCs, mostly from graft donor cells, taken 180 days after TCRalphabeta/CD19-depleted stem cell transplant.

The CDR3 coding sequence is TGTGCCAGCAGCTTAGGACAGGGGTACCAAGAGACCCAGTACTTC. It encodes CASSLGQGYQETQYF. The V gene is TRBV7-9, the J gene TRBJ2-5, with 8 nucleotides matching TRBD1. With 1 base clipped from V and 0 bases from J, the junction kept 1 base outside the gene matches. Germline V gives CDR1 SEHNR, CDR2 FQNEAQ (reference sequence). The CDR3 is 15 amino acids.